The T cell receptor beta chain described here comes from a study of a mutant IDH1 vaccine in newly diagnosed glioma. Study-wide context: In weeks 1, 3, 5, 7, 11, 15, 19 and 23, patients were immunized, eight times in all.

The CDR3 length is 13 residues. Trimming stripped 3 bases from V and 2 bases from J, with 9 bases between. Per germline, CDR1 SGHDT and CDR2 YYEEEE. Method: immunoSEQ multiplex PCR; TCRdb's copy keeps in-frame clones and lacks some. The sample shows tens of thousands of clones, about 91% of them seen only once. Of note for this clone: Its antigen is currently unknown.

Study-level points and caveats: Seemingly, top peripheral T cell clonotype changes bore no relation to pseudoprogression.

Noted time point: week 11, during vaccination. With topical imiquimod, each dose of the vaccine consisted of 300 ug of mutant IDH1 20-mer peptide. The donors' diagnosis was new WHO grade 3 or 4 astrocytoma that was IDH1-mutant and ATRX-lost. The J gene is TRBJ2-7, the V gene TRBV5-6, with no clear D. This specimen consisted of PBMCs, obtained from a glioma patient whose treatment included an IDH1 peptide vaccine. The origin of this receptor is a man between 45 and 60 years old with glioma. Written as DNA, the CDR3 is TGTGCCAGCAGCTCAGGACCCGCCTACGAGCAGTACTTC. Protein sequence: CASSSGPAYEQYF.